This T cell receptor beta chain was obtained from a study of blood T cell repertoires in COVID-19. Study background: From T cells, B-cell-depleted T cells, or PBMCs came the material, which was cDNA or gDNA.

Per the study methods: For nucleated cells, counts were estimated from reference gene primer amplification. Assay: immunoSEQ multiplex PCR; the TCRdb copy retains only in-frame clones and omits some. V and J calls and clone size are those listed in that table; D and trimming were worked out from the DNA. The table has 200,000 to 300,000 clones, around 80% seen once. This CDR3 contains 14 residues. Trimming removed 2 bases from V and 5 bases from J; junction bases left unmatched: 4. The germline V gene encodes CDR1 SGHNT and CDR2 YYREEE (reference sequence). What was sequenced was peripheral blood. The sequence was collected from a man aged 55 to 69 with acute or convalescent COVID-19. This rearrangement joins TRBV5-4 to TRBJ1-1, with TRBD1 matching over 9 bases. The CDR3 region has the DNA TGTGCCAGCAGCTTTGGACAGGGGTTAACTGAAGCTTTCTTT. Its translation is CASSFGQGLTEAFF.